These T cell receptor beta chains were read from a single sample in a study of T-cell reconstitution after alpha-beta-depleted transplantation in children. MiXCR, applied by TCRdb to the PCR reads, yields one record per CDR3 protein. The sample contains around 200,000 distinct CDR3 sequences, more than 6.5% of which appear only once. Sequences were derived from PBMCs from the stem cell graft donor, sampled from the stem cell graft. Receptor source: a human donor who donated a stem cell graft to a child with Wiskott-Aldrich syndrome. The CDR3 runs from the conserved cysteine through the conserved F or W. The order of the fields is clone size, V gene, D gene, J gene, CDR3 DNA, CDR3 protein. D genes are given only for firm matches. The size of a clone is reported for some rows only, either as once, few or many, or as a class for expanded clones.

clone_size: many; v_call: TRBV27; d_call: -; j_call: TRBJ2-2; cdr3_nt: TGTGCCAGCAGTCGAGGACCCTCGGGCACCGGGGAGCTGTTTTTT; cdr3_aa: CASSRGPSGTGELFF
clone_size: many; v_call: TRBV6-5; d_call: TRBD1; j_call: TRBJ1-6; cdr3_nt: TGTGCCAGCAGTTGGAGTCGGGACAGAAATAATTCACCCCTCCACTTT; cdr3_aa: CASSWSRDRNNSPLHF
clone_size: many; v_call: TRBV24-1; d_call: -; j_call: TRBJ1-1; cdr3_nt: TGTGCCAGTAGGGACGGCGAACCGAACACTGAAGCTTTCTTT; cdr3_aa: CASRDGEPNTEAFF
clone_size: many; v_call: TRBV29-1; d_call: TRBD1; j_call: TRBJ1-2; cdr3_nt: TGCAGCGTTTGGGACAGCTCCAATGGCTACACCTTC; cdr3_aa: CSVWDSSNGYTF
clone_size: -; v_call: TRBV7-9; d_call: TRBD1; j_call: TRBJ2-7; cdr3_nt: TGTGCCAGCAGCTTTCCCACCGGGACAGGGGCCTACGAGCAGTACTTC; cdr3_aa: CASSFPTGTGAYEQYF
clone_size: few; v_call: TRBV7-6; d_call: -; j_call: TRBJ2-7; cdr3_nt: TGTGCCAGCAGCGCGGGACCGGTAGGTGAGCAGTACTTC; cdr3_aa: CASSAGPVGEQYF
clone_size: many; v_call: TRBV15; d_call: -; j_call: TRBJ1-1; cdr3_nt: TGTGCCACCAGCAGAGATAGGTCAGCTAACACTGAAGCTTTCTTT; cdr3_aa: CATSRDRSANTEAFF
clone_size: many; v_call: TRBV10-3; d_call: -; j_call: TRBJ2-7; cdr3_nt: TGTGCCATCAGCAGCAGCTCCTACGAGCAGTACTTC; cdr3_aa: CAISSSSYEQYF
clone_size: -; v_call: TRBV19; d_call: -; j_call: TRBJ2-5; cdr3_nt: TGTGCCAGTAGTATCAACGGGAGAGAGGAGACCCAGTACTTC; cdr3_aa: CASSINGREETQYF
clone_size: many; v_call: TRBV21-1; d_call: -; j_call: TRBJ2-5; cdr3_nt: TGTTCGTACCCCTGGGCGGGGGGGCCAAAGACCCAGTACTTC; cdr3_aa: CSYPWAGGPKTQYF
clone_size: many; v_call: TRBV14; d_call: TRBD1; j_call: TRBJ1-2; cdr3_nt: TGTGCCAGCAGCCCACCGACAGGGATATTTAACTATGGCTACACCTTC; cdr3_aa: CASSPPTGIFNYGYTF
clone_size: many; v_call: TRBV5-1; d_call: -; j_call: TRBJ2-5; cdr3_nt: TGCGCCAGCTCCCCTAACAGCGGAGAAGAGACCCAGTACTTC; cdr3_aa: CASSPNSGEETQYF
clone_size: many; v_call: TRBV12-3/TRBV12-4; d_call: -; j_call: TRBJ2-1; cdr3_nt: TGTGCCAGCAGTCCCCCAGGGAATGAGCAGTTCTTC; cdr3_aa: CASSPPGNEQFF
clone_size: many; v_call: TRBV5-1; d_call: TRBD1; j_call: TRBJ1-1; cdr3_nt: TGCGCCAGCAGCTTGGAGGGGACAGGGGGCACTGAAGCTTTCTTT; cdr3_aa: CASSLEGTGGTEAFF
clone_size: many; v_call: TRBV7-9; d_call: -; j_call: TRBJ1-6; cdr3_nt: TGTGCCAGCAGCTTAGGACAAGCCTATAATTCACCCCTCCACTTT; cdr3_aa: CASSLGQAYNSPLHF
clone_size: many; v_call: TRBV7-9; d_call: -; j_call: TRBJ2-4; cdr3_nt: TGTGCCAGCAGCTCGGCGGTGGTGCTAGCCAAAAACATTCAGTACTTC; cdr3_aa: CASSSAVVLAKNIQYF
clone_size: many; v_call: TRBV7-2; d_call: -; j_call: TRBJ2-5; cdr3_nt: TGTGCCAGCAGCCTAAGTTTAGGGGGGGAAGAGACCCAGTACTTC; cdr3_aa: CASSLSLGGEETQYF
clone_size: many; v_call: TRBV7-9; d_call: TRBD1; j_call: TRBJ1-2; cdr3_nt: TGTGCCAGCAGCTTACCCGGGACAGGGACGGCGGGGTATGGCTACACCTTC; cdr3_aa: CASSLPGTGTAGYGYTF
clone_size: few; v_call: TRBV5-6; d_call: -; j_call: TRBJ1-5; cdr3_nt: TGTGCCAGCAGCTTGATGGAATATGGGGGCGTCCAGCCCCAGCATTTT; cdr3_aa: CASSLMEYGGVQPQHF
clone_size: -; v_call: TRBV6-5; d_call: -; j_call: TRBJ1-3; cdr3_nt: TGTGCCAGCATTTTACAGGGCTCTGGAAACACCATATATTTT; cdr3_aa: CASILQGSGNTIYF
clone_size: -; v_call: TRBV19; d_call: -; j_call: TRBJ1-5; cdr3_nt: TGTGCCAGTAGTTCCGTAGACAGAGGAAGTCAGCCCCAGCATTTT; cdr3_aa: CASSSVDRGSQPQHF
clone_size: few; v_call: TRBV27; d_call: TRBD1; j_call: TRBJ1-5; cdr3_nt: TGTGCCAGCAAGCCTCGGACAGGTAGCAATCAGCCCCAGCATTTT; cdr3_aa: CASKPRTGSNQPQHF
clone_size: many; v_call: TRBV20-1; d_call: TRBD1; j_call: TRBJ1-1; cdr3_nt: TGCAGTGCTAGAGATTCAGCGACAGGGAGGAACACTGAAGCTTTCTTT; cdr3_aa: CSARDSATGRNTEAFF
clone_size: many; v_call: TRBV20-1; d_call: TRBD2; j_call: TRBJ2-7; cdr3_nt: TGCAGTGCAACCCTAGCGGGGGTCTACGAGCAGTACTTC; cdr3_aa: CSATLAGVYEQYF
clone_size: many; v_call: TRBV11-2; d_call: TRBD2; j_call: TRBJ2-1; cdr3_nt: TGTGCCAGCAGCTTCCCGGGACTAGCGGGAGGGTCCTACAATGAGCAGTTCTTC; cdr3_aa: CASSFPGLAGGSYNEQFF
clone_size: many; v_call: TRBV6-5; d_call: -; j_call: TRBJ2-7; cdr3_nt: TGTGCCAGCAGTTACTCACCTAGCCGCTCCTACGAGCAGTACTTC; cdr3_aa: CASSYSPSRSYEQYF
clone_size: many; v_call: TRBV20-1; d_call: -; j_call: TRBJ1-1; cdr3_nt: TGCAGTGCTAGAGTTCGTGGAGATGGAAGAGCTTTCTTT; cdr3_aa: CSARVRGDGRAFF
clone_size: -; v_call: TRBV10-3; d_call: -; j_call: TRBJ1-5; cdr3_nt: TGTGCCATCAGCTCCGGGCAGGTTAATCAGCCCCAGCATTTT; cdr3_aa: CAISSGQVNQPQHF
clone_size: many; v_call: TRBV6-1; d_call: -; j_call: TRBJ2-7; cdr3_nt: TGTGCCAGCACTACCGGCGCGGTCTCCGAGCAGTACTTC; cdr3_aa: CASTTGAVSEQYF